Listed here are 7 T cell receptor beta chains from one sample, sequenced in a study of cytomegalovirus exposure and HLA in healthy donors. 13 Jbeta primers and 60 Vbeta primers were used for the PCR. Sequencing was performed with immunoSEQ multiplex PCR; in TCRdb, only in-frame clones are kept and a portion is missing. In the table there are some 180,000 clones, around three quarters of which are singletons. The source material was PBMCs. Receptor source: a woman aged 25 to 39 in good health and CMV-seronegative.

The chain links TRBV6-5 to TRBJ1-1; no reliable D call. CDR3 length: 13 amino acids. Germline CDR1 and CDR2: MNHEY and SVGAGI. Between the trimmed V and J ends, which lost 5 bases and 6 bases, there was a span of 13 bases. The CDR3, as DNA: TGTGCCAGCAGTGCCGAACTAATGGCTGAAGCTTTCTTT. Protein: CASSAELMAEAFF.

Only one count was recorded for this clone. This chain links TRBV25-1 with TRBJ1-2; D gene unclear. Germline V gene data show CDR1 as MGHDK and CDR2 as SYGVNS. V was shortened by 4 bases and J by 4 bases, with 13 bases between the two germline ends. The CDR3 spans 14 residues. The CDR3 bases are TGTGCCAGCAGTGGACTAGGCGGCGGCTATGGCTACACCTTC. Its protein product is CASSGLGGGYGYTF.

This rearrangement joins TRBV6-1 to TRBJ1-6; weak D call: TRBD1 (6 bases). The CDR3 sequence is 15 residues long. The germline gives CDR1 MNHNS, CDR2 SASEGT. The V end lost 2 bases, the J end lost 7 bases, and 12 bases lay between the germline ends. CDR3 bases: TGTGCCAGCAGTGAATGGGGAACAGGGAATTCACCCCTCCACTTT. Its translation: CASSEWGTGNSPLHF.

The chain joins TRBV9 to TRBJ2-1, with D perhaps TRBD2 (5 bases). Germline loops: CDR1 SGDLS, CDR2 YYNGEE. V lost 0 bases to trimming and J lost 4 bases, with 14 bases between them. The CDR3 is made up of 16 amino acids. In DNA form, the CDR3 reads TGTGCCAGCAGCGTAGTGGGGAGACCTACGTACAATGAGCAGTTCTTC. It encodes CASSVVGRPTYNEQFF. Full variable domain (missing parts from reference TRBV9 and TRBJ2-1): DSGVTQTPKHLITATGQRVTLRCSPRSGDLSVYWYQQSLDQGLQFLIQYYNGEERAKGNILERFSAQQFPDLHSELNLSSLELGDSALYFCASSVVGRPTYNEQFFGPGTRLTVL.

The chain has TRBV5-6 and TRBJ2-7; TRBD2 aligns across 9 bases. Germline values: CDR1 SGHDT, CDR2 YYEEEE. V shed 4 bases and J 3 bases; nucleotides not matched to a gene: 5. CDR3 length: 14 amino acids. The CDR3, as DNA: TGTGCCAGCAGCCGAAGACTAGCGGACTACGAGCAGTACTTC. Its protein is CASSRRLADYEQYF.

The CDR3: CSAQWANTEAFF. In DNA, the CDR3 is TGCAGCGCCCAGTGGGCAAACACTGAAGCTTTCTTT. This chain uses TRBV29-1 with TRBJ1-1; D ambiguous. The CDR3 consists of 12 residues. The V gene's germline CDR1 is SQVTM and CDR2 ANQGSEA. Trimming cost V 7 bases and J 2 bases, with 11 bases left between them.

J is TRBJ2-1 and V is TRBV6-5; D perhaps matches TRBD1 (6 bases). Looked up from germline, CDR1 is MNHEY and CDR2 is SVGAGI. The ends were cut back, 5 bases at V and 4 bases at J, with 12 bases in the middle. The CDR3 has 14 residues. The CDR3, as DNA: TGTGCCAGCAGTCCCTCTAGGGGGTACAATGAGCAGTTCTTC. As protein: CASSPSRGYNEQFF.